The rows below give T cell receptor beta chains drawn from one sample of a study of early T cells in non-severe SARS-CoV-2 infection. Using its own MiXCR run on the 5' RACE reads, TCRdb lists one record per CDR3 protein. The repertoire holds tens of thousands of distinct CDR3 sequences, about 5% seen once, with 4.5% to 7% in the top ten. The sample was whole blood, taken at baseline. All receptors derive from an adult who was a healthcare worker with PCR-confirmed SARS-CoV-2 infection or an uninfected control (not recorded which). The CDR3 runs from the conserved cysteine through the conserved F or W. D genes are given only for firm matches.

J gene | V gene | D gene | CDR3 protein
TRBJ1-5 | TRBV3-1 | - | CASSLQGKPQHF
TRBJ2-1 | TRBV4-1 | TRBD2 | CASSQAGTSGNNEQFF
TRBJ2-7 | TRBV7-9 | - | CASSLVRGGTYEQYF
TRBJ1-2 | TRBV6-2/TRBV6-3 | - | CASSYSFVDGYTF
TRBJ2-6 | TRBV12-3/TRBV12-4 | - | CASSYGANVLTF
TRBJ1-1 | TRBV10-1 | - | CASSAYRLTGTEAFF
TRBJ2-1 | TRBV11-2 | - | CASSRNVFSNEQFF
TRBJ1-3 | TRBV20-1 | - | CSATLSTDGNTIYF
TRBJ2-3 | TRBV28 | TRBD1 | CASRTGGIKDTQYF
TRBJ1-2 | TRBV19 | - | CASSKDSGQWYGYTF
TRBJ2-7 | TRBV7-6 | - | CASSSQGTQYF
TRBJ1-1 | TRBV11-2 | TRBD1 | CASSFRQGAEAFF